Listed here is a single T cell receptor beta chain. The antigen is undetermined. Method: immunoSEQ multiplex PCR; TCRdb's copy keeps in-frame clones and lacks some. The profile shows just under 9,000 clones, approximately 90% of them singletons. The CDR3 spans 15 residues. V dropped 1 base and J dropped 4; count of bases not matched to a gene: 5. Germline assignment: CDR1 LNHNV and CDR2 YYDKDF (reference sequence). Patients were excluded for autoimmune disease history or systemic immunosuppression. Patients had blood sampled at baseline and again on cycle 4 day 1 and cycle 7 day 1. The data originate from a study of OX40 agonist ivuxolimab in advanced cancers. Study overall: Therapy given before enrollment (anti-PD-1, anti-PD-L1 or anti-CTLA-4) was allowed, and approximately 40% had some. Whole-study findings and limits: At doses 0.1 to 3.0 mg/kg, CD4+ and CD8+ clones expanded.

Sequencing was performed on CD4+ or CD8+ T cells sorted from blood, taken in a trial of the OX40 agonist ivuxolimab. The sequence was obtained from an adult with an advanced solid tumor such as melanoma, head and neck, liver or kidney cancer. The chain couples TRBV15 to TRBJ2-5; 8 positions match TRBD1. DNA of the CDR3: TGTGCCACCAGCAGAGTCATACAGGGGGGAGAGACCCAGTACTTC. It yields the protein CATSRVIQGGETQYF.